This TCR beta chain is drawn from a study of blood T cells in healthy people across ages. General study findings and limits: Per-million-T-cell TCR beta diversity fell roughly linearly with age. Long-lived donors exceeded aged donors in naive CD4+ cells and diversity.

Healthy Caucasians from Russia aged roughly 6 to 90 served as donors. The second PCR ran about 6 to 12 cycles with a sample-barcoded 5' primer and J-beta primers. Every sample returned 3 million or more CDR3-containing paired-end reads. TCRdb independently ran MiXCR on the 5' RACE reads; one entry per CDR3 protein. Among roughly 700,000 distinct CDR3 sequences, 32% were seen once, and the ten largest hold 15%. Ten or more counts support this clonotype. Antigen: not known. Unmatched junction bases numbered 14, after V lost 5 bases and J lost 10 bases. Germline lookup yields CDR1 ENHRY and CDR2 SYGVKD. This CDR3 contains 15 residues.

The chain recombines TRBV10-3 with TRBJ1-1; 9 bases align to TRBD1. The clonotype originates from an elderly woman in good health. The material sequenced was blood. The CDR3 nucleotides read TGTGCCATCAGTTCGACAGGGGGTCGGGGCGGTATAGCTTTCTTT. Protein product: CAISSTGGRGGIAFF.